This T cell receptor beta chain was observed in a study of CD8+ T cells in alopecia areata. The CDR3 has 12 residues. V lost 7 bases, J lost 12 bases, and 19 bases lay in between. Looked up from germline, CDR1 is SGHTA and CDR2 is FQGTGA. Extraction and reverse transcription of RNA yielded cDNA as the sequencing template. Repertoires were generated with immunoSEQ multiplex PCR, while TCRdb's copy carries only in-frame clones and drops some. The sample has hundreds of thousands of clones, 60% seen once. Regarding treatment: oral pan-JAK inhibitor, 5-10 mg twice daily. CD4+ and CD8+ T cells were sorted from PBMCs stained for CD3, CD4 and CD8.

The genes are TRBV7-3 and TRBJ2-7; D ambiguous. The sample here was CD4+ T cells sorted from blood, taken around week 54, from a patient treated with tofacitinib. This clonotype was sampled from a human donor with alopecia areata. CDR3 DNA: TGTGCCAGCAACGGACCACCCCAGGACGCGTACTTC. It encodes CASNGPPQDAYF. Full variable domain (rest looked up from reference TRBV7-3 and TRBJ2-7): GAGVSQTPSNKVTEKGKYVELRCDPISGHTALYWYRQSLGQGPEFLIYFQGTGAADDSGLPNDRFFAVRPEGSVSTLKIQRTERGDSAVYLCASNGPPQDAYFGPGTRLTVT.